The sample holds a few counts of the clone carrying this TCR beta chain. This sample was included in a study of technical replicates of blood from several donors. Here immunoSEQ multiplex PCR was the method, and the copy in TCRdb shows in-frame clones only, minus some. The profile covers about 13,000 clones, with 79% appearing a single time and more than 10% taken by the ten largest. In germline, CDR1 is SGHTA, CDR2 FQGNSA. The length of the CDR3 is 14 residues. Trimming took off 5 bases at V and 2 bases at J, with 10 bases between the two ends. This sequence originates from a human donor in good health. The genes are TRBV7-2 and TRBJ2-1; D gene uncertain. Sequencing used PBMCs. The DNA for the CDR3 is TGTGCCAGCAGCCTCCATCCTACCTACAATGAGCAGTTCTTC. Its protein product is CASSLHPTYNEQFF.